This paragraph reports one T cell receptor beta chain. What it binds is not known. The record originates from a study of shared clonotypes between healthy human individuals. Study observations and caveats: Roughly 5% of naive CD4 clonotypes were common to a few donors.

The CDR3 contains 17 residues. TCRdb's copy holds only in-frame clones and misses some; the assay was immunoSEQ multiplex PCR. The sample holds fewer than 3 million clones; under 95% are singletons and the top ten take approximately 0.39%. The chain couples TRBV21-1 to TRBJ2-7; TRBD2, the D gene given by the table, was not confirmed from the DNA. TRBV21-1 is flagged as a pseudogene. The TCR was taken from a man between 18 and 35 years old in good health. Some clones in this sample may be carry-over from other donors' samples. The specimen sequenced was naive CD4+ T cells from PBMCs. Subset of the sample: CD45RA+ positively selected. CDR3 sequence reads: CARPQNPGGLGPYEQYF. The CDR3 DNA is TGTGCCAGACCGCAAAACCCGGGGGGACTAGGTCCCTACGAGCAGTACTTC.